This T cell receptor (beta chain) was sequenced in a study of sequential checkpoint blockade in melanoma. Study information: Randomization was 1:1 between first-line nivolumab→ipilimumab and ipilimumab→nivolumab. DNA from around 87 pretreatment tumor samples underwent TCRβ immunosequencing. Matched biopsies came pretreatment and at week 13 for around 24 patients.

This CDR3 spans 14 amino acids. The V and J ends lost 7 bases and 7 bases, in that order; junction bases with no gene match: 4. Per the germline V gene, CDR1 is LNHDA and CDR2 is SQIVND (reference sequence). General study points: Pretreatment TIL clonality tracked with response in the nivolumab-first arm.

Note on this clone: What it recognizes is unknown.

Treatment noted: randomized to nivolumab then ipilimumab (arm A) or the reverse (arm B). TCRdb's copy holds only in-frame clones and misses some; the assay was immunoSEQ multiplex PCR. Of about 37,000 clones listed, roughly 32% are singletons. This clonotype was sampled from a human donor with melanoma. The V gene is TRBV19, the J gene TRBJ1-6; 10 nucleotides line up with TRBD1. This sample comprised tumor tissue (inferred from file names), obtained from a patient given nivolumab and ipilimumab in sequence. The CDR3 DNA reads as TGTGCCAGTACCCTGGGACAGGGGAATTCACCCCTCCACTTT. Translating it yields CASTLGQGNSPLHF.